These T cell receptor beta chains were read from a single sample in a study of beta chain features in type 1 diabetes. TCRdb's table, derived via immunoSEQ multiplex PCR, lists solely in-frame clones and lacks some. The table records more than 150,000 clones, about 13% of them present only once. What was sequenced was central memory CD4+ T cells from blood. These TCRs come from a woman between 18 and 29 years old in good health. CDR3s include the opening cysteine and the closing phenylalanine or tryptophan. A D gene is named only where the DNA matches it firmly. A row's size may be missing; if present it is once, few, many or a size class.

>TRBD2|TRBV7-2|few|TRBJ2-3
TGTGCCAGCAGCTTCGGTAGCGGGAGGACAGATACGCAGTATTTT
CASSFGSGRTDTQYF
>.|TRBV7-9|few|TRBJ1-1
TGTGCCAGCAGTTTGGGAGATTTAAGCGGAGCTTTCTTT
CASSLGDLSGAFF
>TRBD1|TRBV18|.|TRBJ1-1
TGTGCCAGCTCCCTTTCGACAGGGGTATCGGGTGAAGCTTTCTTT
CASSLSTGVSGEAFF
>.|TRBV7-2|few|TRBJ2-1
TGTGCCAGCAGCCCCATAGGGGGGAGGGAGAATGAGCAGTTCTTC
CASSPIGGRENEQFF
>.|TRBV29-1|.|TRBJ1-1
TGCAGCGTAGTACCTCCAGGGAGGACTGAAGCTTTCTTT
CSVVPPGRTEAFF
>TRBD1|TRBV2|.|TRBJ1-1
TGTGCCAGCTACCGGGACAGTCTACAGAACACTGAAGCTTTCTTT
CASYRDSLQNTEAFF
>TRBD1|TRBV27|.|TRBJ2-6
TGTGCCAGCAGTGACAGGGGGCTGGCTGGGGCCAACGTCCTGACTTTC
CASSDRGLAGANVLTF
>.|TRBV6-5|few|TRBJ1-3
TGTGCCAGCATCAATCCCCCTGGAAACACCATATATTTT
CASINPPGNTIYF
>.|TRBV19|.|TRBJ1-5
TGTGCCAGTAGTAGGACAGTGAATCAGCCCCAGCATTTT
CASSRTVNQPQHF
>.|TRBV11-2|.|TRBJ1-1
TGTGCCAGCAGCTCGATCTCCGGGACGCAGGGGAGAGCTTTCTTT
CASSSISGTQGRAFF
>TRBD2|TRBV14|.|TRBJ2-7
TGTGCCAGCAGCCAAATTCGCGGGAAGGAGAGCGGGAGGAATCCCTACGAGCAGTACTTC
CASSQIRGKESGRNPYEQYF
>.|TRBV6-5|.|TRBJ1-1
TGTGCCAGCAGTAGGACGGGGGGTGAAGCTTTCTTT
CASSRTGGEAFF
>.|TRBV28|.|TRBJ1-5
TGTGCCAGCAGTTTACCCCGGGGTGGGTATCAGCCCCAGCATTTT
CASSLPRGGYQPQHF
>TRBD1|TRBV28|.|TRBJ2-1
TGTGCCAGCAGTCTACCCCATGACAGGGGGGCCTACAATGAGCAGTTCTTC
CASSLPHDRGAYNEQFF
>.|TRBV6-1|few|TRBJ1-1
TGTGCCAGCATTCGGGGTGGCGCGAACACTGAAGCTTTCTTT
CASIRGGANTEAFF
>TRBD2|TRBV6-5|few|TRBJ2-7
TGTGCCAGCAGTCTCCCAGCGGGAGAGGGCGAGCAGTACTTC
CASSLPAGEGEQYF
>.|TRBV29-1|few|TRBJ1-1
TGCAGCGTTGTTGTGCGCCCAGGGGTCACTGAAGCTTTCTTT
CSVVVRPGVTEAFF
>.|TRBV7-2|few|TRBJ2-6
TGTGCCAGCAGCTTTCGCAGGGCTGGGGCCAACGTCCTGACTTTC
CASSFRRAGANVLTF
>TRBD2|TRBV4-3|many|TRBJ2-1
TGCGCCAGCAGCCAAGATCTCGGCGGGAGTATGTACAATGAGCAGTTCTTC
CASSQDLGGSMYNEQFF
>TRBD2|TRBV5-4|.|TRBJ2-1
TGTGCCAGCAGCTCGGGACTAGCGCGGAACAATGAGCAGTTCTTC
CASSSGLARNNEQFF
>.|TRBV20-1|.|TRBJ2-7
TGCAGTGCTGAGATGCTAAACGAGCAGTACTTC
CSAEMLNEQYF
>.|TRBV4-2|.|TRBJ2-1
TGTGCCAGCAGCCAAGATAGTAGCGGAGACCGGAGAGATGAGCAGTTCTTC
CASSQDSSGDRRDEQFF
>.|TRBV7-2|few|TRBJ1-2
TGTGCCAGCAGCTTAAGTACCGGACAGCCCTATGGCTACACCTTC
CASSLSTGQPYGYTF
>TRBD2|TRBV7-9|.|TRBJ2-1
TGTGCCAGCAGCGAACCGACTAGCGGGAGGGGTAATGAGCAGTTCTTC
CASSEPTSGRGNEQFF
>TRBD1|TRBV7-8|.|TRBJ1-1
TGTGCCAGCAGCTCTACAGGGGGCCTGAGCACTGAAGCTTTCTTT
CASSSTGGLSTEAFF
>TRBD1|TRBV9|few|TRBJ1-2
TGTGCCAGCAGCGTAGTAGCAGGGGGAGGTAACTATGGCTACACCTTC
CASSVVAGGGNYGYTF
>.|TRBV15|.|TRBJ2-3
TGTGCCACCAGCGCCGCGGGACCAGCCGGAGATACGCAGTATTTT
CATSAAGPAGDTQYF
>.|TRBV2|few|TRBJ1-3
TGTGCCAGCAGTTCAACGCCAGGGCTGACATATTTT
CASSSTPGLTYF
>.|TRBV7-9|.|TRBJ2-7
TGTGCCAGCAGCCCAGGGACTCAACCTAGATACGAGCAGTACTTC
CASSPGTQPRYEQYF
>.|TRBV28|.|TRBJ2-1
TGTGCCAGCAGTTCTCAGGGGGGCTCCTCCTACAATGAGCAGTTCTTC
CASSSQGGSSYNEQFF
>.|TRBV28|.|TRBJ1-1
TGTGCCAGCAGAACGGCCGGGCGGGGGGCTGAAGCTTTCTTT
CASRTAGRGAEAFF
>TRBD2|TRBV28|.|TRBJ2-3
TGTGCCAGCAGTCCGCGACTAGCGGGCGCAGATACGCAGTATTTT
CASSPRLAGADTQYF
>TRBD2|TRBV11-2|.|TRBJ2-7
TGTGCCAGCAGCTTAGGGACTAGCAACGAGCAGTACTTC
CASSLGTSNEQYF
>.|TRBV6-5|.|TRBJ1-2
TGTGCCAGCAGTTATGAGGGCAGCCCAGTCTATGGCTACACCTTC
CASSYEGSPVYGYTF
>TRBD1|TRBV28|.|TRBJ2-1
TGTGCCAGCAGAGGCGCCGGGACAGGGGACCAGGGTGAGCAGTTCTTC
CASRGAGTGDQGEQFF
>TRBD1|TRBV30|few|TRBJ1-2
TGTGCCTGGAGTGCCGGACAGGGGATAGTTGGCTACACCTTC
CAWSAGQGIVGYTF
>TRBD1|TRBV19|few|TRBJ2-7
TGTGCCAGTAGGACCCCCGGACAGGGGGCATACGAGCAGTACTTC
CASRTPGQGAYEQYF
>.|TRBV18|.|TRBJ2-5
TGTGCCAGCTCACTCCAGACAGGAAGCAGAGATTCGACCCAGTACTTC
CASSLQTGSRDSTQYF
>.|TRBV11-2|few|TRBJ1-1
TGTGCCAGCAGCTTCCAACAGTTGTACACTGAAGCTTTCTTT
CASSFQQLYTEAFF
>.|TRBV2|few|TRBJ1-5
TGTGCCAGCAGGGGAGGGGAGAGGCAGCCCCAGCATTTT
CASRGGERQPQHF
>.|TRBV29-1|.|TRBJ2-1
TGCAGCGACGTCGCCGGAGGCACCAATGAGCAGTTCTTC
CSDVAGGTNEQFF
>.|TRBV7-9|many|TRBJ1-1
TGTGCCAGCAGCTTGGCAGGTGGGAACACTGAAGCTTTCTTT
CASSLAGGNTEAFF
>TRBD2|TRBV5-4|few|TRBJ2-1
TGTGCCAGCAGCTTCTCTAGCGGGAGACAGAATGAGCAGTTCTTC
CASSFSSGRQNEQFF
>TRBD1|TRBV19|few|TRBJ2-1
TGTGCCAGTCGCCCTTGGACAGGGGGACTTAATGAGCAGTTCTTC
CASRPWTGGLNEQFF
>.|TRBV19|few|TRBJ1-5
TGTGCCAGTAGTACAGGGGTTCAGCCCCAGCATTTT
CASSTGVQPQHF
>.|TRBV7-8|.|TRBJ2-2
TGTGCGGAAAGACGGGGAGCCAGTACCGGGGAGCTGTTTTTT
CAERRGASTGELFF
>.|TRBV2|.|TRBJ2-4
TGTGCCAGCAGTGGTACCGCGCGAGCCAAAAACATTCAGTACTTC
CASSGTARAKNIQYF
>TRBD2|TRBV7-9|.|TRBJ2-1
TGTGCCAGCAGCTTAGTAGCGGGAGGATTCGATGAGCAGTTCTTC
CASSLVAGGFDEQFF
>TRBD1|TRBV18|.|TRBJ2-7
TGTGCCAGCTTAGCTGGGACAGGGTCCTACGAGCAGTACTTC
CASLAGTGSYEQYF
>.|TRBV30|.|TRBJ2-5
TGTGCCTGGAGCCTCGCGGGGTCAGAGACCCAGTACTTC
CAWSLAGSETQYF
>TRBD2|TRBV5-1|few|TRBJ2-3
TGCGCCAGCAGCTCGCCGGGACTAGCGGGAGGACTAACAGATACGCAGTATTTT
CASSSPGLAGGLTDTQYF
>.|TRBV5-4|few|TRBJ2-7
TGTGCCAGCAGCCAAATCGGAGCCTACGAGCAGTACTTC
CASSQIGAYEQYF
>.|TRBV29-1|few|TRBJ1-2
TGCAGCGTGAGGGATTGGGATGGCTACACCTTC
CSVRDWDGYTF
>.|TRBV9|.|TRBJ2-5
TGTGCCAGCAGCGCCTCCCAAGAGACCCAGTACTTC
CASSASQETQYF
>TRBD1|TRBV28|.|TRBJ1-2
TGTGCCAGCAGTATAGGACAGGGGAGTAACTATGGCTACACCTTC
CASSIGQGSNYGYTF
>TRBD2|TRBV5-1|.|TRBJ2-7
TGCGCCAGCAGCTTCGGGGGGAGCGAGCAGTACTTC
CASSFGGSEQYF
>.|TRBV11-2|.|TRBJ2-3
TGTGCCAGCAGCTTCAGACTAAGCCCCAGCACAGATACGCAGTATTTT
CASSFRLSPSTDTQYF
>.|TRBV5-8|few|TRBJ2-1
TGTGCCGGCGCGCGTACTCGGAGCTCCTACAATGAGCAGTTCTTC
CAGARTRSSYNEQFF
>TRBD2|TRBV7-2|few|TRBJ2-1
TGTGCCAGCAGCTCCCCTCCCGGACTAGCGGATAACAATGAGCAGTTCTTC
CASSSPPGLADNNEQFF
>.|TRBV18|.|TRBJ2-7
TGTGCCAGCTCACCACAGAGGAACGAGCAGTACTTC
CASSPQRNEQYF